Below, 18 T cell receptor beta chains from the same sample are listed, as sequenced in a study of blood T cells in healthy people across ages. The authors ran a second PCR of about 6 to 11 cycles using a sample-barcoded 5' primer and a J-beta primer mix. TCRdb passed the 5' RACE reads through MiXCR, listing each CDR3 protein once. The data hold 550,000 to 800,000 distinct CDR3 sequences, with approximately 29% observed a single time. Input material: blood. All receptors come from a woman older than 75 in good health.

This clonotype has a handful of counts. A much more abundant neighbour one base away suggests this may be a read error. The chain employs TRBV27 and TRBJ1-1; possibly TRBD1 for D (6 bases). Germline V gene data show CDR1 as MNHEY and CDR2 as SMNVEV (reference sequence). Trimming pared 6 bases from V and 5 bases from J, leaving 10 bases between. CDR3 length: 12 amino acids. Here the CDR3 reads CASRLGGTEAFF. CDR3 coding DNA: TGTGCCAGCAGATTAGGGGGGACTGAAGCTTTCTTT.

In its sample, this clonotype was seen many times. The chain recombines TRBV20-1 with TRBJ2-6, with D unclear. Germline lookup yields CDR1 DFQATT and CDR2 SNEGSKA (reference sequence). There are 13 residues in the CDR3. The ends were cut back, 3 bases at V and 5 bases at J, with 8 bases in the middle. The CDR3 coding sequence is TGCAGTGCTAGCTCGGGCTGGGCCAACGTCCTGACTTTC. This translates into CSASSGWANVLTF.

This clonotype appeared many times. The chain is built from TRBV12-3 or TRBV12-4 and TRBJ1-2; tentative D call: TRBD1 (5 bases). V was pared by 3 bases and J by 2 bases, with 10 bases between. The CDR3 totals 14 residues. This CDR3 reads CASSFGGGNYGYTF. The CDR3 nucleotides read TGTGCCAGCAGTTTTGGGGGGGGAAACTATGGCTACACCTTC.

This clonotype was detected many times. The chain joins TRBV27 to TRBJ1-2; the D is unclear. The ends were cut back, 7 bases at V and 2 bases at J, with 8 bases in the middle. Germline V gene lookup returns CDR1 MNHEY and CDR2 SMNVEV (reference sequence). This CDR3 has 12 residues. For the CDR3, the DNA is TGTGCCAGCAAAACAGAAAACTATGGCTACACCTTC. As protein: CASKTENYGYTF.

CDR3 in DNA: TGTGCCAGCAGCTACTTACAGGGCCAAAGTGAAGCTTTCTTT. Amino acid sequence: CASSYLQGQSEAFF. The V call is TRBV12-3 or TRBV12-4, the J call TRBJ1-1; possible D gene TRBD1, 6 bases. The CDR3 spans 14 residues. V lost 6 bases to trimming and J lost 7 bases, with 18 bases between them.

This clonotype occurred many times. V gene TRBV7-6 combines with J gene TRBJ2-3; unclear D gene. Germline CDR1 reads SGHVS; CDR2 reads FNYEAQ. Trimming left V 3 bases short and J 0 bases short, with 13 bases between. The CDR3 consists of 16 residues. CDR3 in amino acids: CASSLFQDASTDTQYF. The CDR3, as DNA: TGTGCCAGCAGCTTGTTCCAGGATGCTAGCACAGATACGCAGTATTTT. The full variable domain, its missing parts supplied by reference TRBV7-6 and TRBJ2-3, is GAGVSQSPRYKVTKRGQDVALRCDPISGHVSLYWYRQALGQGPEFLTYFNYEAQQDKSGLPNDRFSAERPEGSISTLTIQRTEQRDSAMYRCASSLFQDASTDTQYFGPGTRLTVL.

With regard to this clonotype: Just one base apart from a much larger clone, this may be a read error. The chain joins TRBV7-2 to TRBJ1-5; no clear D gene. Germline V CDR1 and CDR2: SGHTA, FQGNSA. This CDR3 comprises 16 residues. CDR3 region: CANSLAIRAGNQPQHF. The CDR3 bases are TGTGCCAACAGCTTAGCTATCCGAGCGGGGAATCAGCCCCAGCATTTT.

V is TRBV20-1 and J is TRBJ2-7; D possibly corresponds to TRBD1 (5 bases). Trimming shortened V by 2 bases and J by 3 bases, and 11 bases separated the two germline ends. CDR1 and CDR2 (germline): DFQATT, SNEGSKA (reference sequence). CDR3 length: 13 residues. The CDR3 region has the DNA TGCAGTGCTAGAAAAACAGGAATCTACGAGCAGTACTTC. Protein product: CSARKTGIYEQYF.

This clonotype has ten or more counts. CDR3 sequence reads: CSVVSVYGGVTDTQYF. The CDR3 DNA is TGCAGCGTTGTCTCGGTTTACGGGGGGGTGACAGATACGCAGTATTTT. V gene TRBV29-1 combines with J gene TRBJ2-3; 8 bases match TRBD2. This CDR3 spans 16 amino acids. Trimming at V came to 4 bases and at J to 3 bases, leaving 12 bases not matched to a gene. Germline V lookup: CDR1 SQVTM, CDR2 ANQGSEA.

Points on this clonotype: Being one base from a much bigger clone, this may be a read error. The rearrangement links TRBV5-1 to TRBJ2-5; TRBD2 aligns across 10 bases. After removal of 5 bases from V and 11 bases from J, the junction contained 12 bases not matched to a gene. Germline lookup yields CDR1 SGHRS and CDR2 YFSETQ. This CDR3 region has 14 residues. The CDR3 bases are TGCGCCAGCAGTCCTGGGACTAGCGACAATGAGCAGTACTTC. Translating it yields CASSPGTSDNEQYF.

This clonotype appeared many times. This chain uses TRBV6-1 with TRBJ2-3; TRBD2 matches at 10 bases. Germline CDR1 reads MNHNS; CDR2 reads SASEGT. The CDR3 runs 15 residues. V shed 5 bases, J shed 5 bases, and the junction held 7 bases outside the gene matches. Here the CDR3 reads CASSLRRLAGDTQYF. CDR3 nucleotides: TGTGCCAGCAGTTTACGAAGACTAGCGGGAGATACGCAGTATTTT.

As concerns this clonotype: This could be a read error, since a much larger clone is one nucleotide away. The chain uses TRBV7-2 and TRBJ1-6; unclear D gene. Germline V gene lookup returns CDR1 SGHTA and CDR2 FQGNSA. The CDR3 has 15 residues. CDR3 DNA sequence: TGTGCCAGCGCCTCCCCGCAGGCTATGGCCTCACCCTTCCACTTT. Protein sequence: CASASPQAMASPFHF.

A word on this clonotype: A clone one base away is much larger, so this may be a read error. V usage is TRBV6-2 or TRBV6-3 and J usage is TRBJ2-1; either TRBD1 or TRBD2 may fit D (5 bases each). The CDR3 is 11 residues long. CDR1 and CDR2 (germline): MNHEY, SVGEGT. CDR3 amino acids: CAGSWGYEQFF. Here the CDR3 DNA reads TGTGCCGGCAGTTGGGGGTATGAGCAGTTCTTC.

Details on this clonotype: A much larger clone sits a single nucleotide away, making a read error possible. This chain joins TRBV2 and TRBJ2-1; maybe TRBD2 (6 bases). The J call may be mistaken, given a closer DNA end match to TRBJ2-7. The germline CDR1 and CDR2 sequences are SNHLY and FYNNEI. The CDR3 runs to 17 residues. This chain's CDR3 is CASSSSTAGSSYNEQYF. The DNA for the CDR3 is TGTGCCAGCAGTTCGAGCACGGCGGGGAGCTCCTACAATGAGCAGTACTTC.

The rearrangement uses TRBV30 and TRBJ1-2, with TRBD1 matching over 9 bases. The germline gives CDR1 GTSNPN, CDR2 SVGIG (reference sequence). Losses at the gene ends were 4 bases for V and 1 base for J; bases not matched to a gene: 4. The CDR3 spans 14 residues. The CDR3 loop reads CAWTGQGRNYGYTF. CDR3 bases: TGTGCCTGGACCGGACAGGGGCGTAACTATGGCTACACCTTC. The variable domain in full, with the rest retrieved from reference TRBV30 and TRBJ1-2, is SQTIHQWPATLVQPVGSPLSLECTVEGTSNPNLYWYRQAAGRGLQLLFYSVGIGQISSEVPQNLSASRPQDRQFILSSKKLLLSDSGFYLCAWTGQGRNYGYTFGSGTRLTVV.

This clonotype occurred a few times. Just one base apart from a much larger clone, this may be a read error. The rearrangement uses TRBV6-6 and TRBJ1-1; D gene unclear. In germline, CDR1 is MNHNY, CDR2 SVGAGI (reference sequence). CDR3 length: 12 amino acids. Here the CDR3 DNA reads TGTGCCAGCAGCTATAAGAACGCTGAAGCTTTCTTT. Its translation is CASSYKNAEAFF.

V usage is TRBV12-3 or TRBV12-4 and J usage is TRBJ1-2; tentative D call: TRBD1 (5 bases). The CDR3 spans 14 residues. Trimming left V 3 bases short and J 13 bases short, with 21 bases between. CDR3 in DNA: TGTGCCAGCAGTTTGGGACGGGGCCTTATCGACTGCACCTTC. Protein product: CASSLGRGLIDCTF.

This clonotype was seen ten or more times. The genes are TRBV6-5 and TRBJ1-2; 7 bases match TRBD1. Germline CDR1 and CDR2: MNHEY and SVGAGI. The J segment lost 2 bases and the V segment lost 7 bases, leaving 10 bases of the junction unmatched. This CDR3 comprises 15 residues. CDR3 region: CASTLRGRGNYGYTF. The CDR3 DNA reads as TGTGCCAGCACTCTCAGGGGGAGAGGGAACTATGGCTACACCTTC.